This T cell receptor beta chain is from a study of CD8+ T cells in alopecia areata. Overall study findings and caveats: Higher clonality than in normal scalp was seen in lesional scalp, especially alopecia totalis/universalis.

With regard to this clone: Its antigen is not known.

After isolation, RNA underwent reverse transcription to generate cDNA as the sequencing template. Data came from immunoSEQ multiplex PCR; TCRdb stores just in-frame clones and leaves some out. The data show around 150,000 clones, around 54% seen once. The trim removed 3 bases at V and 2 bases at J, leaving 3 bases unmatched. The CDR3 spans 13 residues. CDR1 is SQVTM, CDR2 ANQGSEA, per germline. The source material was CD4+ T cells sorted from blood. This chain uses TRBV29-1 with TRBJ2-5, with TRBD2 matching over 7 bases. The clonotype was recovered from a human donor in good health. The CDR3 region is CSVEGTKQETQYF. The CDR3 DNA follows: TGCAGCGTTGAGGGGACTAAACAAGAGACCCAGTACTTC.